This T cell receptor (beta chain) was identified in a study of shared clonotypes between healthy human individuals. Study at large: Donor composition was a couple of women and a few men, aged 18 to 49.

The CDR3 consists of 13 residues. Per the germline V gene, CDR1 is MDHEN and CDR2 is SYDVKM. V lost 6 bases and J 8 bases, leaving 13 bases between the germline ends. The method was immunoSEQ multiplex PCR; TCRdb's version includes in-frame clones alone and lacks a portion of them. Among about 1 million clones listed, around 76% were seen once. This TCR came from a man aged 18 to 35 in good health. Sequences were obtained from memory CD4+ T cells sorted from blood. Documented subset: CD45RA-negative fraction. This rearrangement joins TRBV28 to TRBJ1-4; D gene unclear. CDR3 DNA: TGTGCCAGCAGGCTAGGAGGGAGCGAAAAACTGTTTTTT. Translated, it gives CASRLGGSEKLFF.